One and the same sample provided the 16 T cell receptor beta chains below, sequenced in a study of neurological immune-mediated disorders (dated by TCRdb to between 2017 and 2020). The library relied on 5' RACE. For sequencing, an Illumina HiSeq 2500 was employed. Using fastp at Q25 and MiXCR, TCRdb reprocessed the public reads and kept productive beta chains. Rows with a matching CDR3 protein are joined into one entry that keeps the most common DNA and genes. The sample table contains roughly 62,000 distinct CDR3 sequences; only one count was recorded for about 3.7% of them. Together, the top ten hold 2.2% of the sample. Sample: PBMCs. The origin of the receptors is a woman in her fifties or sixties with multiple sclerosis.

V and J are TRBV18 and TRBJ2-1; D gene ambiguous. V lost 1 base, J lost 5 bases, and 9 bases lay in between. This CDR3 contains 14 residues. Per the germline V gene, CDR1 is KGHSH and CDR2 is LQKENI. The CDR3 loop is CASSPQSGHNEQFF. CDR3 sequence (DNA): TGTGCCAGCTCACCACAATCCGGCCACAATGAGCAGTTCTTC. The full variable domain, with the rest looked up from reference TRBV18 and TRBJ2-1, is NAGVMQNPRHLVRRRGQEARLRCSPMKGHSHVYWYRQLPEEGLKFMVYLQKENIIDESGMPKERFSAEFPKEGPSILRIQQVVRGDSAAYFCASSPQSGHNEQFFGPGTRLTVL.

Remarks on this clonotype: A read error may account for a junction end that differs from germline. The J gene is TRBJ1-5, the V gene TRBV27; no clear D. The CDR3 loop spans 13 amino acids. The germline gives CDR1 MNHEY, CDR2 SMNVEV (reference sequence). The chain's CDR3 is CASSLGFNQPQNF. The CDR3 DNA sequence: TGTGCCAGCAGTTTAGGGTTCAATCAGCCCCAGAATTTT.

This clonotype was observed many times. The chain recombines TRBV12-3 or TRBV12-4 with TRBJ1-2; possibly TRBD1 for D (5 bases). Deletions cut 5 bases from V and 8 bases from J, with 18 bases between. This CDR3 spans 14 amino acids. CDR3 DNA sequence: TGTGCCAGCAGTCTGGGGGGGGTTGAGGTCGGCTACACCTTC. Amino acid sequence: CASSLGGVEVGYTF.

This clonotype was observed at least ten times. This chain uses TRBV5-1 with TRBJ1-3; no clear D. V dropped 0 bases and J dropped 8 bases, with 15 bases sitting between them. Germline assignment: CDR1 SGHRS and CDR2 YFSETQ. CDR3 length equals 15 residues. The DNA for the CDR3 is TGCGCCAGCAGCTTGGCGGCCCGCCGGGAGGACACCATATATTTT. Protein: CASSLAARREDTIYF.

This clonotype was detected many times. The rearrangement joins TRBV5-1 to TRBJ2-1, with D unclear. The length of the CDR3 is 13 residues. Germline V gene sequence: CDR1 SGHRS, CDR2 YFSETQ. V lost 4 bases and J lost 7, with 12 bases in between. In nucleotides, the CDR3 is TGCGCCAGCAGCGAACTTAACGGGAATGAGCAGTTCTTC. Amino acid sequence: CASSELNGNEQFF.

Many counts were recorded for this clonotype. This chain links TRBV7-9 with TRBJ2-7; D uncertain. This CDR3 has 13 residues. Trimming took off 4 bases at V and 3 bases at J, with 10 bases between the two ends. The V gene's germline CDR1 is SEHNR and CDR2 FQNEAQ (reference sequence). The CDR3 loop reads CASSSSSLYEQYF. The CDR3 coding sequence is TGTGCCAGCAGCTCAAGTAGTCTCTACGAGCAGTACTTC. Drawing the rest from reference TRBV7-9 and TRBJ2-7, the complete variable domain is DTGVSQNPRHKITKRGQNVTFRCDPISEHNRLYWYRQTLGQGPEFLTYFQNEAQLEKSRLLSDRFSAERPKGSFSTLEIQRTEQGDSAMYLCASSSSSLYEQYFGPGTRLTVT.

The gene calls are TRBV20-1 and TRBJ1-6; no clear D gene. Trimming removed 5 bases at V and 6 bases at J, with 14 bases between. The CDR3 length is 14 residues. Germline assignment: CDR1 DFQATT and CDR2 SNEGSKA (reference sequence). The CDR3 here is CSARPGITNSPLHF. The CDR3 DNA reads TGCAGTGCTCGTCCCGGGATAACTAATTCACCCCTCCACTTT.

This clonotype was seen more than once but under ten times. J is TRBJ2-7 and V is TRBV5-1, with D perhaps TRBD2 (7 bases). The CDR3 extends over 13 amino acids. CDR1 is SGHRS, CDR2 YFSETQ, per germline. V shed 4 bases and J shed 6 bases, with 14 bases lying between them. The CDR3 bases are TGCGCCAGCAGCCCCGGGGGGCATCGCGAGCAGTACTTC. This codes for CASSPGGHREQYF.

There are many counts of this clonotype. The chain has TRBV6-2 or TRBV6-3 and TRBJ2-7; D is possibly TRBD2 (6 bases). CDR3 size: 12 residues. V gave up 5 bases and J gave up 4 bases, with 9 bases separating them. Germline assignment: CDR1 MNHEY and CDR2 SVGEGT. For the CDR3, the DNA is TGTGCCAGCAGTCCCGGACTATACGAGCAGTACTTC. Its translation is CASSPGLYEQYF.

This clonotype was found many times. The chain joins TRBV7-2 to TRBJ1-4, with a tentative D call TRBD1 (6 bases). The CDR3 length is 13 residues. Trimming removed 1 base at V and 10 bases at J, with 10 bases between. CDR1 and CDR2 from the germline V gene are SGHTA and FQGNSA. CDR3 loop: CASSLEQGGKLFF. The CDR3 bases are TGTGCCAGCAGCTTAGAACAGGGCGGAAAACTGTTTTTT.

This clonotype was seen many times. J is TRBJ2-7 and V is TRBV20-1; 10 bases align to TRBD2. Germline V gives CDR1 DFQATT, CDR2 SNEGSKA (reference sequence). The junction had 11 bases not matched to a gene; V was cut back by 0 bases and J by 3 bases. The CDR3 sequence is 17 residues long. CDR3 region: CSARDAAIAGGRYEQYF. Here the CDR3 DNA reads TGCAGTGCTAGAGATGCTGCTATAGCGGGAGGACGCTACGAGCAGTACTTC.

Ten or more counts support this clonotype. This rearrangement joins TRBV29-1 to TRBJ2-1; 7 bases are shared with TRBD2. Germline assignment: CDR1 SQVTM and CDR2 ANQGSEA. J was trimmed by 7 bases and V by 7 bases; bases with no gene match: 10. This CDR3 is built from 13 residues. The CDR3 protein is CSGGSAGENEQFF. Written as DNA, the CDR3 is TGCAGCGGGGGGAGCGCGGGAGAGAATGAGCAGTTCTTC.

Ten or more counts support this clonotype. The V gene is TRBV10-3, the J gene TRBJ2-5, with 14 positions matching TRBD2. Germline V lookup: CDR1 ENHRY, CDR2 SYGVKD. V dropped 6 bases and J dropped 6; count of bases not matched to a gene: 6. The CDR3 is 15 residues long. The CDR3 here is CAISPGTSGSKTQYF. As DNA, the CDR3 is TGTGCCATCAGCCCAGGGACTAGCGGGAGTAAGACCCAGTACTTC.

The rearrangement uses TRBV20-1 and TRBJ2-1, with 7 bases lining up with TRBD2. CDR1 is DFQATT, CDR2 SNEGSKA, per germline (reference sequence). The ends lost 3 bases at V and 1 base at J; junction bases unmatched: 6. The CDR3 covers 15 residues. The CDR3 DNA follows: TGCAGTGCTAGTCGGGACTATGGGTCCTACAATGAGCAGTTCTTC. This sequence encodes CSASRDYGSYNEQFF.

This clonotype was seen repeatedly, ten times or more. The gene calls are TRBV29-1 and TRBJ1-1; TRBD1 matches 9 bases. Per germline, CDR1 SQVTM and CDR2 ANQGSEA. The CDR3 spans 13 residues. The junction had 4 bases not matched to a gene; V was cut back by 6 bases and J by 2 bases. CDR3 DNA: TGCAGCGTCGTGACAGGGGGAAACACTGAAGCTTTCTTT. Its translation is CSVVTGGNTEAFF.

The sample holds many counts of this clonotype. This chain uses TRBV20-1 with TRBJ2-7, with 10 positions matching TRBD1. CDR3 length: 14 amino acids. After removal of 4 bases from V and 4 bases from J, the junction contained 7 bases not matched to a gene. CDR1 and CDR2 from the germline V gene are DFQATT and SNEGSKA (reference sequence). The DNA for the CDR3 is TGCAGTGCTAAACCGGGACAGGGGCATTACGAGCAGTACTTC. Protein product: CSAKPGQGHYEQYF.